The 11 T cell receptor beta chains below come from one sample, sequenced in a study of molecular identifiers for immune sequencing clone quantification. TCRdb processed the PCR reads anew with MiXCR; each CDR3 protein has one entry. Among 250,000 to 400,000 distinct CDR3 sequences listed, about a fifth were seen once. Material for sequencing was naive CD8+ T cells from blood, with Jurkat cell RNA spiked in. Subset noted: FACS-sorted CD8+CD4-CCR7+CD45RA+ naive T cells. These receptors were taken from a human donor in good health. Some libraries in this study had Jurkat cell RNA spiked in.

This clonotype was seen repeatedly, ten times or more. The chain carries TRBV28 and TRBJ2-3; 9 positions agree with TRBD1. CDR1 is MDHEN, CDR2 SYDVKM, per germline. CDR3 length equals 15 residues. J was trimmed by 5 bases and V by 2 bases; bases with no gene match: 5. The CDR3 here is CASSLTGGAIDTQYF. The CDR3, as DNA: TGTGCCAGCAGTTTAACAGGGGGCGCGATAGATACGCAGTATTTT.

This clonotype has a count of ten or more. This sequence joins TRBV5-1 and TRBJ2-7; 7 bases agree with TRBD2. The CDR3 length is 14 residues. CDR1 and CDR2 (germline): SGHRS, YFSETQ. The V and J ends lost 4 bases and 0 bases, in that order; junction bases with no gene match: 4. The CDR3 nucleotides are TGCGCCAGCAGCCCTAGCGGAAGCTCCTACGAGCAGTACTTC. Protein sequence: CASSPSGSSYEQYF.

Note on this clonotype: This may be a read error: a much more frequent sequence differs by one nucleotide. CDR3 residues: CSAGTRGNTGELVF. The CDR3 bases are TGCAGTGCGGGGACGCGGGGAAACACCGGGGAGCTGGTTTTT. This chain links TRBV20-1 with TRBJ2-2; D is possibly TRBD2 (6 bases). This CDR3 is 14 amino acids long. Germline CDR1 reads DFQATT; CDR2 reads SNEGSKA (reference sequence).

This clonotype was seen repeatedly, ten times or more. This sequence joins TRBV6-2 or TRBV6-3 and TRBJ2-7, with D unclear. Germline V CDR1 and CDR2: MNHEY, SVGEGT. Trimming took off 6 bases at V and 6 bases at J, with 12 bases between the two ends. The CDR3 extends over 12 amino acids. The CDR3 here is CASSSISGEQYF. The CDR3 region has the DNA TGTGCCAGCAGCTCTATCAGTGGCGAGCAGTACTTC.

This clonotype appeared many times. The chain has TRBV14 and TRBJ2-2; TRBD2 is a possible D gene (6 bases). The CDR3 extends over 15 amino acids. CDR1 is SGHDN, CDR2 FVKESK, per germline. V lost 5 bases and J lost 6, with 16 bases in between. The CDR3 DNA sequence: TGTGCCAGCAGCTTGCTATCGGAGGGTCCCGGGGAGCTGTTTTTT. Translated, it gives CASSLLSEGPGELFF.

This clonotype occurred many times. The chain joins TRBV7-2 to TRBJ2-5; maybe TRBD1 (6 bases). V was trimmed by 4 bases and J by 3 bases, leaving 9 bases between them. This CDR3 comprises 13 residues. Looked up from germline, CDR1 is SGHTA and CDR2 is FQGNSA. The chain's CDR3 is CASSSWTEETQYF. CDR3 nucleotides: TGTGCCAGCAGCTCCTGGACAGAAGAGACCCAGTACTTC.

This clonotype has only a few counts. The chain couples TRBV24-1 to TRBJ2-3; D is possibly TRBD1 or TRBD2 (5 bases each). The CDR3 consists of 15 residues. Trimming removed 4 bases at V and 0 bases at J, with 10 bases between. CDR1 is KGHDR and CDR2 is SFDVKD in the germline V gene. CDR3 loop: CATSDPGTSTDTQYF. The CDR3 DNA follows: TGTGCCACCAGTGACCCTGGGACCAGCACAGATACGCAGTATTTT.

Worth noting for this clonotype: A much larger clone sits a single nucleotide away, making a read error possible. This chain uses TRBV12-3 or TRBV12-4 with TRBJ1-1; D is unclear. V shed 0 bases and J shed 0 bases, with 14 bases lying between them. CDR3 length: 17 amino acids. CDR3 sequence: CASSLARGIGVNTEAFF. The DNA for the CDR3 is TGTGCCAGCAGTTTAGCGCGAGGGATAGGCGTGAACACTGAAGCTTTCTTT.

This clonotype appeared many times. V usage is TRBV7-9 and J usage is TRBJ1-1; D may be TRBD1 (6 bases). The CDR3 contains 18 residues. Germline V gives CDR1 SEHNR, CDR2 FQNEAQ (reference sequence). V lost 4 bases and J 4 bases, leaving 25 bases between the germline ends. The CDR3 DNA follows: TGTGCCAGCAGCTCTACGACAGGTGGATTAAACCCGAGCACTGAAGCTTTCTTT. It yields the protein CASSSTTGGLNPSTEAFF.

Many counts were recorded for this clonotype. The chain links TRBV23-1 to TRBJ2-2; no reliable D call. TRBV23-1 is given ORF status, its function remaining uncertain. V gave up 6 bases and J gave up 0 bases, with 14 bases separating them. The CDR3 spans 16 residues. The CDR3 DNA reads TGCGCCAGCAGCCAAGACACTTTCGCGAACACCGGGGAGCTGTTTTTT. Its translation: CASSQDTFANTGELFF.

The chain recombines TRBV3-1 with TRBJ1-1; TRBD1 aligns across 8 bases. Germline values: CDR1 LGHDT, CDR2 YNNKEL (reference sequence). The CDR3 has 16 residues. J gave up 0 bases and V 0 bases, and 3 bases lay outside the gene matches. The CDR3 is CASSQDQGALNTEAFF. The CDR3 nucleotides are TGTGCCAGCAGCCAAGATCAGGGGGCCTTGAACACTGAAGCTTTCTTT.